Following are 9 T cell receptor beta chains from one sample sequenced in a study of regulatory T cells in long-lasting Graves disease. Researchers made TCR beta libraries by using iRepertoire HTBI primers and running Arm-PCR on CDR3 regions. One entry per CDR3 protein, called by TCRdb with MiXCR from the multiplex PCR reads. The sample has hundreds of thousands of distinct CDR3 sequences, roughly 15% seen once. This sample's time point: newly diagnosed GD, antithyroid drugs for less than 3 months. RNA extracted from PBMCs served as the sequencing template. The sample also formed part of further work on T cells in Graves' hyperthyroidism and ophthalmopathy.

Material: peripheral blood mononuclear cells (PBMCs), obtained at new diagnosis, from a patient treated with antithyroid drugs. The receptors stem from a woman aged 25 to 45 with Graves disease.

With regard to this clonotype: A much more abundant neighbour one base away suggests this may be a read error. The conserved phenylalanine or tryptophan normally closing the CDR3 is absent here, so this likely arose from a read error. The chain has TRBV6-1 and TRBJ2-7; D might be TRBD1 (5 bases). Germline V gene sequence: CDR1 MNHNS, CDR2 SASEGT. Trimming cost V 8 bases and J 4 bases, with 12 bases left between them. The CDR3 extends over 12 amino acids. The CDR3 DNA reads TGTGCCAGCGAGCAGGGCCCTTACGAGCAGTACTCC. This codes for CASEQGPYEQYS.

Ten or more counts support this clonotype. The chain joins TRBV6-2 or TRBV6-3 to TRBJ2-7; the match to TRBD2 covers 10 bases. The germline V gene encodes CDR1 MNHEY and CDR2 SVGEGT. The CDR3 has 14 residues. J gave up 7 bases and V 6 bases, and 9 bases lay outside the gene matches. The CDR3 DNA is TGTGCCAGCAGGGAGGGACTAGCGAGCCGGGAGCAGTACTTC. Its protein is CASREGLASREQYF.

This clonotype was observed at least ten times. The V gene is TRBV28, the J gene TRBJ1-5, with 7 bases lining up with TRBD1. CDR3 length: 15 amino acids. The germline CDR1 and CDR2 sequences are MDHEN and SYDVKM. Trimming took 4 bases from V and 4 from J; bases not matched to a gene: 7. The CDR3 loop reads CASSSTGKGNQPQHF. As DNA, the CDR3 is TGTGCCAGCAGTTCGACAGGGAAAGGGAATCAGCCCCAGCATTTT.

Ten or more counts support this clonotype. The rearrangement joins TRBV20-1 to TRBJ2-2, with D unclear. There are 15 residues in the CDR3. Germline V gene lookup returns CDR1 DFQATT and CDR2 SNEGSKA (reference sequence). The V and J ends lost 6 bases and 6 bases respectively, with 20 bases between them. The CDR3 spells CSAPGVGGLAGELFF. DNA for the CDR3: TGCAGTGCACCCGGAGTGGGTGGTTTAGCCGGGGAGCTGTTTTTT.

This clonotype was detected ten times or more. The chain is built from TRBV3-1 and TRBJ2-5, with D unclear. V lost 3 bases and J lost 5, with 4 bases in between. Germline V CDR1 and CDR2: LGHDT, YNNKEL (reference sequence). CDR3 length: 11 residues. The CDR3 is CASSQVETQYF. The CDR3 coding sequence is TGTGCCAGCAGCCAGGTTGAGACCCAGTACTTC.

In its sample, this clonotype was seen many times. The J gene is TRBJ2-1, the V gene TRBV7-3; 9 positions match TRBD1. The CDR3 loop spans 15 amino acids. Germline loops: CDR1 SGHTA, CDR2 FQGTGA. The trim removed 3 bases at V and 1 base at J, leaving 1 base unmatched. This CDR3 is CASSFGTGSYNEQFF. DNA of the CDR3: TGTGCCAGCAGCTTTGGGACAGGGTCCTACAATGAGCAGTTCTTC.

This clonotype was counted a few times. V usage is TRBV19 and J usage is TRBJ1-4; D might be TRBD1 (5 bases). The length of the CDR3 is 12 residues. Between the trimmed V and J ends, which lost 7 bases and 12 bases, there was a span of 15 bases. Per germline, CDR1 LNHDA and CDR2 SQIVND (reference sequence). CDR3 in DNA: TGTGCCAGTAACCGACTGACGGGGGAACTGTTTTTT. It encodes CASNRLTGELFF.

The table lists this clonotype with a few counts. The genes are TRBV19 and TRBJ1-5, with a tentative D call TRBD1 (6 bases). CDR1 LNHDA and CDR2 SQIVND come from the germline V gene (reference sequence). The CDR3 contains 17 residues. V dropped 8 bases and J dropped 0 bases, with 20 bases sitting between them. CDR3 loop: CASGGGQGSISNQPQHF. The CDR3 DNA reads TGTGCCAGTGGTGGGGGGCAGGGGTCTATTAGCAATCAGCCCCAGCATTTT.

The chain is built from TRBV3-1 and TRBJ2-7, with D uncertain. This CDR3 contains 13 residues. V lost 8 bases, J lost 3 bases, and 14 bases lay in between. The V gene's germline CDR1 is LGHDT and CDR2 YNNKEL (reference sequence). This CDR3 is CASGSRTYYEQYF. CDR3 DNA sequence: TGTGCCAGCGGGTCCCGGACCTACTACGAGCAGTACTTC.